This T cell receptor beta chain comes out of a study of PD-1 blockade in mismatch repair-deficient tumors. The wider study: Patients had over ten mismatch repair-deficient cancer types and were previously treated and progressing.

Study-wide results and caveats: Tumor-resident clones, often undetectable pretreatment in blood, expanded then contracted after pembrolizumab.

Generated by immunoSEQ multiplex PCR, the TCRdb table keeps only in-frame clones and is missing some. The repertoire holds approximately 120,000 clones, with more than 85% as singletons. TCR sequencing covered a few patients who responded to pembrolizumab. Turning to this clone: What it recognizes is unknown. The same CDR3 is also encoded by other DNA sequences in this sample.

Trimming shortened V by 2 bases and J by 1 base, and 0 bases separated the two germline ends. The CDR3 length is 11 residues. In germline, CDR1 is SGHRS, CDR2 YFSETQ. The chain has TRBV5-1 and TRBJ2-5, with D unclear. The sequence came from an adult with mismatch repair-deficient cancer. Sequences were derived from peripheral blood, sampled 44 weeks after starting pembrolizumab. CDR3 sequence: CASSFQETQYF. The CDR3 bases are TGCGCCAGCAGCTTCCAAGAGACCCAGTACTTC.